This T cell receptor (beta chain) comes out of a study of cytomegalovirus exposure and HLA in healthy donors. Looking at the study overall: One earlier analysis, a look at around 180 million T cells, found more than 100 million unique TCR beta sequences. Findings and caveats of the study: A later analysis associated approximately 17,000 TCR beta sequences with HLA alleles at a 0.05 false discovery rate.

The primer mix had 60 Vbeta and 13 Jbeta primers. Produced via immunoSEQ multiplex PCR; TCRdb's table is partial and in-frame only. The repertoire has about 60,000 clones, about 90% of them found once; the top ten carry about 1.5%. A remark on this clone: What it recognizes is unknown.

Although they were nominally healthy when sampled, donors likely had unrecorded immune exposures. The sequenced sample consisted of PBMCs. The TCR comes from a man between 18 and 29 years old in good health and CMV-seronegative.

For the CDR3, the DNA is TGTGCCAGCAGTCAACAGGATGTCTATGGCTACACCTTC. It specifies CASSQQDVYGYTF. The gene calls are TRBV28 and TRBJ1-2; D perhaps matches TRBD1 (5 bases). Looked up from germline, CDR1 is MDHEN and CDR2 is SYDVKM. With 5 bases removed from V and 4 bases from J, the gap between germline ends came to 11 bases. This CDR3 is built from 13 residues.